The T cell receptor (beta chain) under discussion was sequenced for a study of shared clonotypes between healthy human individuals. Naivety among CD8 cells was defined by CD45RO negativity and positive CCR7 selection, thereby excluding terminally differentiated effector memory CD45RA+ cells. Study conclusions and caveats: Sequencing depth was expected to influence donor clonotype sharing.

On this clone: Its antigen is as yet unknown.

Measured with immunoSEQ multiplex PCR; TCRdb has only the in-frame clones, and not every one. The table lists some 2,000,000 clones, about 95% of them singletons, with about 1.1% in the top ten. This receptor was taken from a man aged 18 to 30 in good health. Sequencing input: naive CD8+ T cells sorted from blood.

CDR3 nucleotide sequence: TGTGCCAGCAGCCCCGAACTAGCGGGGAGCACGGATGAGCAGTTCTTC. This codes for CASSPELAGSTDEQFF. The J gene is TRBJ2-1, the V gene TRBV7-9; 10 nucleotides align to TRBD2. The germline V gene encodes CDR1 SEHNR and CDR2 FQNEAQ (reference sequence). CDR3 length equals 16 residues. With V trimmed by 5 bases and J by 8 bases, 12 bases remained unmatched.